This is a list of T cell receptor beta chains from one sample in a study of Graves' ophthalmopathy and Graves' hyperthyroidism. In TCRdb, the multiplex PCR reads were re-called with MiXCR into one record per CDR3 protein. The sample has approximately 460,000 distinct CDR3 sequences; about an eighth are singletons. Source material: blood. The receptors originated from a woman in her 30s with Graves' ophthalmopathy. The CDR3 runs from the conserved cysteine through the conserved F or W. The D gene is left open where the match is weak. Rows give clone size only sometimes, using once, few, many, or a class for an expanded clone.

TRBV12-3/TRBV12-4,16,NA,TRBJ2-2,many,TGTGCCAGCAGCCCAGTGCCGGCCCATGCCACCGGGGAGCTGTTTTTT,CASSPVPAHATGELFF
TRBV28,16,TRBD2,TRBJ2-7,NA,TGTGCCAGCAGCCTCCCCGGGACTAGCGACTCCTACGAGCAGTACTTC,CASSLPGTSDSYEQYF
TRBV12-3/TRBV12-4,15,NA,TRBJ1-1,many,TGTGCCAGCAGTGGGGCGGGCAGCGCGAACACTGAAGCTTTCTTT,CASSGAGSANTEAFF
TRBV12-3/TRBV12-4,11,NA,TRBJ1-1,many,TGTGCCAGCAGTTTGGTTGGTGAAGCTTTCTTT,CASSLVGEAFF
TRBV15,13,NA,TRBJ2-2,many,TGTGCCACCAGGCCAGAAACTACCGGGGAGCTGTTTTTT,CATRPETTGELFF
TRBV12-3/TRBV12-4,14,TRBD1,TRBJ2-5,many,TGTGCCAGCAACAGACAGGGCAACCAAGAGACCCAGTACTTC,CASNRQGNQETQYF
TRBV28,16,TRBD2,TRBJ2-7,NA,TGTGCCAGCAGTTTTTATCCCGCGGGAGGGACCTACGAGCAGTACTTC,CASSFYPAGGTYEQYF
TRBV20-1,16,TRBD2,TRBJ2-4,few,TGCAGTGCTTGCCTCATAGCGGGAGGCCCCAAAAACATTCAGTACTTC,CSACLIAGGPKNIQYF
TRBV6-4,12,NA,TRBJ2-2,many,TGTGCCAGCAGCGAAGATACCGGGGAGCTGTTTTTT,CASSEDTGELFF
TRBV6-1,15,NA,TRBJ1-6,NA,TGTGCCAGCAGTGAAGGAAACAGCAATAATTCACCCCTCCACTTT,CASSEGNSNNSPLHF
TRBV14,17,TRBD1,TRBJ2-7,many,TGTGCCAGCAGCCACCACAGGCGCGGGACAGGGCGCTACGAGCAGTACTTC,CASSHHRRGTGRYEQYF
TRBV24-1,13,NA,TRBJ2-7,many,TGTGCCACCAGTGGAGACACCTCCTACGAGCAGTACTTC,CATSGDTSYEQYF
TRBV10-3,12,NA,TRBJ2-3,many,TGTGCCATCAGGGGACAATCAGATACGCAGTATTTT,CAIRGQSDTQYF